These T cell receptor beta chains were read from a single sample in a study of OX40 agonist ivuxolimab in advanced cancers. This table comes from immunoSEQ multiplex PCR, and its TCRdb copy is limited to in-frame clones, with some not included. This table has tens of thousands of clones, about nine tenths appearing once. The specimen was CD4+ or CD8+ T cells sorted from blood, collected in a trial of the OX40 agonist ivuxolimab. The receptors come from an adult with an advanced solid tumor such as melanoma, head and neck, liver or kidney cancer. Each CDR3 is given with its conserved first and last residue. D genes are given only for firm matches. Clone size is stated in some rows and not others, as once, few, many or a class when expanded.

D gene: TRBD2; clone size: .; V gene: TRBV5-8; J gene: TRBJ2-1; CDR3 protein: CASTPIAGGGNEQFF; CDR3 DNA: TGTGCCAGCACCCCTATAGCGGGGGGAGGGAATGAGCAGTTCTTC
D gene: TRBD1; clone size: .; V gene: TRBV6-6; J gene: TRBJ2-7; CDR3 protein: CASSETGGEYEQYF; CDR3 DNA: TGTGCCAGCTCCGAGACAGGGGGCGAATACGAGCAGTACTTC
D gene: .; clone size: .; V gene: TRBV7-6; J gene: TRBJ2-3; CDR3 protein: CASSLEGMGDTQYF; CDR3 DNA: TGTGCCAGCAGCTTAGAGGGGATGGGGGATACGCAGTATTTT
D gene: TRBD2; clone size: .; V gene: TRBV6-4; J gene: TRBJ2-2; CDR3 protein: CASRGTSGRTNTGELFF; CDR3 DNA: TGTGCCAGCAGGGGGACTAGCGGGAGGACGAACACCGGGGAGCTGTTTTTT
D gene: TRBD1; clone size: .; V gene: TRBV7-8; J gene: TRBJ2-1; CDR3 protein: CASSVTGGSYNEQFF; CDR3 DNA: TGTGCCAGCAGCGTGACAGGGGGCTCCTACAATGAGCAGTTCTTC
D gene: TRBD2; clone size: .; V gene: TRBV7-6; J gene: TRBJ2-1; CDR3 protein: CASSLKDSGWSYNEQFF; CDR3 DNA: TGTGCCAGCAGCTTAAAGGATAGCGGGTGGTCCTACAATGAGCAGTTCTTC
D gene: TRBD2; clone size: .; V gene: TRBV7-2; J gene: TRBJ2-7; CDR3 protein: CASSLDLAGGYEQYF; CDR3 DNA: TGTGCCAGCAGCTTAGACCTAGCGGGAGGATACGAGCAGTACTTC
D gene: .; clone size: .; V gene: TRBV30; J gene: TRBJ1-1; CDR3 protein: CAWSAFRGATEAFF; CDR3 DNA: TGTGCCTGGAGTGCCTTTCGGGGGGCCACTGAAGCTTTCTTT
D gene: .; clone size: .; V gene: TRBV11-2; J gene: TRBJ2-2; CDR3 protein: CASSPGASNTGELFF; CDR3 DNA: TGTGCCAGCAGCCCAGGGGCCTCGAACACCGGGGAGCTGTTTTTT
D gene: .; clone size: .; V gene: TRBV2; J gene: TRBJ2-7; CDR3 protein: CASQTTTPTYEQYF; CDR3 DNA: TGTGCCTCCCAGACAACGACACCTACCTACGAGCAGTACTTC
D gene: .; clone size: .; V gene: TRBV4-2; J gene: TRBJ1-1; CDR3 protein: CASSWELVGTEAFF; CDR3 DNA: TGTGCCAGCAGCTGGGAACTGGTTGGCACTGAAGCTTTCTTT
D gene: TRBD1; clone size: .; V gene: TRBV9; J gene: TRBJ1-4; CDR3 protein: CASSVGDRGQLFF; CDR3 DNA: TGTGCCAGCAGCGTAGGGGACAGGGGACAACTGTTTTTT
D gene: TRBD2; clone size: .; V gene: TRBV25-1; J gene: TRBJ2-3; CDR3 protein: CASSGRLAGGTDTQYF; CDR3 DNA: TGTGCCAGCAGTGGTAGACTAGCGGGAGGTACAGATACGCAGTATTTT
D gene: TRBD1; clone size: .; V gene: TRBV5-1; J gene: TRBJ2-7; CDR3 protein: CASSSGTGTYEQYF; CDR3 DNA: TGCGCCAGCAGCTCCGGGACAGGGACCTACGAGCAGTACTTC
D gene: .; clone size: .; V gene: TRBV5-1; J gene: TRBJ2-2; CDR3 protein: CASSLAPNTGELFF; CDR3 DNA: TGCGCCAGCAGCTTGGCACCAAACACCGGGGAGCTGTTTTTT
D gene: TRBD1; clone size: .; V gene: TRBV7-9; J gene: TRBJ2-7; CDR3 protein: CASSLRQGAVYEQYF; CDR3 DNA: TGTGCCAGCAGCCTACGACAGGGGGCCGTTTACGAGCAGTACTTC
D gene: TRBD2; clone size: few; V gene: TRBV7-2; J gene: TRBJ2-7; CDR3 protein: CASSFGGGHEQYF; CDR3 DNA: TGTGCCAGCAGCTTCGGCGGGGGACACGAGCAGTACTTC
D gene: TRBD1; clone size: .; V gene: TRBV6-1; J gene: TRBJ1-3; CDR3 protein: CASSDPGQAPSGNTIYF; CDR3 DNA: TGTGCCAGCAGTGACCCGGGACAGGCTCCCTCTGGAAACACCATATATTTT
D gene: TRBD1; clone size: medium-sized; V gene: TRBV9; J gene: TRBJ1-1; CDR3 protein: CASSATGYWTEAFF; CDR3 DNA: TGTGCCAGCAGCGCGACAGGGTATTGGACTGAAGCTTTCTTT
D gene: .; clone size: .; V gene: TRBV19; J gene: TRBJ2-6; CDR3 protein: CASCYSSGANVLTF; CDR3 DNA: TGTGCCAGTTGCTACAGTTCTGGGGCCAACGTCCTGACTTTC
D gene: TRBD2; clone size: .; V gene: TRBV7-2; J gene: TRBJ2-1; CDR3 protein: CASSLATLAGGVLDEQFF; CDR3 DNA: TGTGCCAGCAGCTTAGCAACCCTAGCGGGAGGGGTTCTGGATGAGCAGTTCTTC
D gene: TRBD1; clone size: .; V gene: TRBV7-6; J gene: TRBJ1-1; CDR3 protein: CASSSGQGIYTEAFF; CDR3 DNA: TGTGCCAGCAGCTCCGGACAGGGAATCTACACTGAAGCTTTCTTT
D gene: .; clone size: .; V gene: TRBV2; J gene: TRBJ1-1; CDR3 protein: CASRDPEGGGTEAFF; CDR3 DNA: TGTGCCAGCCGAGATCCCGAGGGGGGAGGCACTGAAGCTTTCTTT
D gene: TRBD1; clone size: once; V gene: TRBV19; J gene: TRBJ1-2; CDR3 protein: CASSPSPGTGYNGYTF; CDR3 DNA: TGTGCCAGTAGTCCGTCACCCGGGACAGGGTATAATGGCTACACCTTC
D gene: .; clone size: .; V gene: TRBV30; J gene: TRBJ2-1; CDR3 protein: CAWSVIGYNEQFF; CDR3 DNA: TGTGCCTGGAGTGTAATCGGCTACAATGAGCAGTTCTTC
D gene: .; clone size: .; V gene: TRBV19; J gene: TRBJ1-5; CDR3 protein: CATGNWRGTYQPQHF; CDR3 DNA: TGTGCCACCGGTAATTGGAGGGGCACATATCAGCCCCAGCATTTT
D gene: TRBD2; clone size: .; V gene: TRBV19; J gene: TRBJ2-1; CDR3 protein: CASAGTSGIGSYNEQFF; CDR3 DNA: TGTGCCAGTGCCGGGACTAGCGGGATAGGGTCCTACAATGAGCAGTTCTTC
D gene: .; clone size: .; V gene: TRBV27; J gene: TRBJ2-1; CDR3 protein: CASSKISGTQLF; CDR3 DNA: TGTGCCAGCAGTAAAATTAGCGGAACACAGCTCTTC
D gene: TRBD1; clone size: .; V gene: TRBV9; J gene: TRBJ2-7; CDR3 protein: CASIYRGNNEQYF; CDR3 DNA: TGTGCCAGCATCTACAGGGGTAACAACGAGCAGTACTTC
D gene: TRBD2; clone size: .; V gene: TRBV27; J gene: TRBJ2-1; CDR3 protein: CASSYSSGTYNEQFF; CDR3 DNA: TGTGCCAGCAGTTACTCTAGCGGGACCTACAATGAGCAGTTCTTC
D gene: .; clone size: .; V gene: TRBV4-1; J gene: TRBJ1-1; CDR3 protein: CASSLSVRADTEAFF; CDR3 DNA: TGCGCCAGCAGCCTTTCTGTTAGGGCTGACACTGAAGCTTTCTTT
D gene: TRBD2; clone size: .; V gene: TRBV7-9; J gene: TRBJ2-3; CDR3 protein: CASSETSGSLVDTQYF; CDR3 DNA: TGTGCCAGCAGCGAGACTAGCGGGAGTCTAGTAGATACGCAGTATTTT
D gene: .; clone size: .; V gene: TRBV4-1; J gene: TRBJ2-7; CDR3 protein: CASSQVGAGVVEQYF; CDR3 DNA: TGCGCCAGCAGCCAAGTGGGGGCAGGGGTTGTCGAGCAGTACTTC
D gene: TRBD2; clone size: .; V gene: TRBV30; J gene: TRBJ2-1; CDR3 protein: CAGLLAGGNNEQFF; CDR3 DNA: TGTGCCGGCCTACTAGCGGGAGGTAACAATGAGCAGTTCTTC
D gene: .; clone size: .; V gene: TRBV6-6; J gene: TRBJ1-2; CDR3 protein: CASSTLGGYTF; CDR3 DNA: TGTGCCAGCAGCACTTTAGGGGGCTACACCTTC